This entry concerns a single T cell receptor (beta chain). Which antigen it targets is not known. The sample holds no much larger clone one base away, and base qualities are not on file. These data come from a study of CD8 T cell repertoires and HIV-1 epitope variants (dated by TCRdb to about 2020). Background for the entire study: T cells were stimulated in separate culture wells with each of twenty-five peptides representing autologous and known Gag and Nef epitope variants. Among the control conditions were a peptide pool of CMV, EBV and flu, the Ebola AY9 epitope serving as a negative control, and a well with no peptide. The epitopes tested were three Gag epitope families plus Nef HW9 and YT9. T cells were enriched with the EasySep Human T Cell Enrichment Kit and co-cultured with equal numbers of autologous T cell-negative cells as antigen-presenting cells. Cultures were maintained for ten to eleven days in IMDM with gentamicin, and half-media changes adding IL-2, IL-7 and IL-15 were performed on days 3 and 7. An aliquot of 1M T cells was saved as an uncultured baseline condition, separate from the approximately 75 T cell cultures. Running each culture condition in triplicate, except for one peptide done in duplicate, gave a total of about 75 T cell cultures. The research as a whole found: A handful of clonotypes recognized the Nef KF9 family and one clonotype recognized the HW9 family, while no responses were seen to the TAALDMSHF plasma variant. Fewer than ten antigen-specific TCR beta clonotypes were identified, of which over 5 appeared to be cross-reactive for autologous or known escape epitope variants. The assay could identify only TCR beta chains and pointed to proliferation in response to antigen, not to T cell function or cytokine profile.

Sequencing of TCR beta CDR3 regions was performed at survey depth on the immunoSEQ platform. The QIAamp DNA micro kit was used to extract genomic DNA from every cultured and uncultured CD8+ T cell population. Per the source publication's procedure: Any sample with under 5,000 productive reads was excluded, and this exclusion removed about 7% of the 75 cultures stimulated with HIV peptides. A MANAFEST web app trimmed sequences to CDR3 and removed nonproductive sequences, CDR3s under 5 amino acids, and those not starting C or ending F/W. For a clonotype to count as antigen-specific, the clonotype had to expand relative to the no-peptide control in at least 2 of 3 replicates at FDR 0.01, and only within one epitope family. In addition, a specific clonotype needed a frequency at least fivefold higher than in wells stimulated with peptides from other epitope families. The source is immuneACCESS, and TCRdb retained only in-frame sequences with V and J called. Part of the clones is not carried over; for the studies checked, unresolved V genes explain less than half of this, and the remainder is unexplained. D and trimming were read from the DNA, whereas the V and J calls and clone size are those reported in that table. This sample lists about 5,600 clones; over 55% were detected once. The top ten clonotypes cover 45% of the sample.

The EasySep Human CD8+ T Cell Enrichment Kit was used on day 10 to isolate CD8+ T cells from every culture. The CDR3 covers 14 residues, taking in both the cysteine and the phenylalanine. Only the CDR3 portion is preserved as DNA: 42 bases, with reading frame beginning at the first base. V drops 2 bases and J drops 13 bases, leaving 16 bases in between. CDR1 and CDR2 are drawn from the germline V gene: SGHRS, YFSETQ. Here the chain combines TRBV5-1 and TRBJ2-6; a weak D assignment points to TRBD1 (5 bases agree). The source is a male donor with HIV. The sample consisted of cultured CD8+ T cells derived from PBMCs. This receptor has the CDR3 CASSLTGLSEVLTF. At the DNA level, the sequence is TGCGCCAGCAGCTTAACAGGCCTATCCGAAGTCCTGACTTTC. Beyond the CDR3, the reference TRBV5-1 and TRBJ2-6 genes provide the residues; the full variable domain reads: KAGVTQTPRYLIKTRGQQVTLSCSPISGHRSVSWYQQTPGQGLQFLFEYFSETQRNKGNFPGRFSGRQFSNSRSEMNVSTLELGDSALYLCASSLTGLSEVLTFGAGSRLTVL.